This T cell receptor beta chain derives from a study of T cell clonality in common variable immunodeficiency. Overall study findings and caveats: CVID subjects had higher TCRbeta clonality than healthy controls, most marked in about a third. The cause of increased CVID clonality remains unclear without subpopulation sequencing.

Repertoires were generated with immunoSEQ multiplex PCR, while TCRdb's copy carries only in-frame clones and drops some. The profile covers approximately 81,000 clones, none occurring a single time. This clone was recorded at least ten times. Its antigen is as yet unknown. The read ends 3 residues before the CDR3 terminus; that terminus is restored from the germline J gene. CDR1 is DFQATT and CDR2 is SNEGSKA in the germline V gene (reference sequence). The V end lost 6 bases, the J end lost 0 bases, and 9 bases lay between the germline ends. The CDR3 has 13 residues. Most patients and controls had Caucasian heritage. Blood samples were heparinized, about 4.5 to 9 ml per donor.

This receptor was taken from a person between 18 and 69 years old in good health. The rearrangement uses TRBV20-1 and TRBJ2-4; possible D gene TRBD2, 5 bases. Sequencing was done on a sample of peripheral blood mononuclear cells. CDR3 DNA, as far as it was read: TGCAGTGCCGGGGTTTTAGCCAAAAACATT. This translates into CSAGVLAKNI. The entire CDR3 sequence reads CSAGVLAKNIQYF.